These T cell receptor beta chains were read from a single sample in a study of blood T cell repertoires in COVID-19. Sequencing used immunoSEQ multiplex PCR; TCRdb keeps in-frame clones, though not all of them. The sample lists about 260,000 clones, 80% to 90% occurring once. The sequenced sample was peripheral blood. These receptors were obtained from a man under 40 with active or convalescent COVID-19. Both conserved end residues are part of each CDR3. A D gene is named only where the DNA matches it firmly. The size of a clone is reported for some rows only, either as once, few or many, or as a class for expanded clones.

CASSAPGQMNTEAFF	TGCGCCAGCAGCGCCCCGGGACAGATGAACACTGAAGCTTTCTTT	TRBJ1-1	.	TRBV5-1	TRBD1
CATSRVGQGAAGTEAFF	TGTGCCACCAGCAGGGTAGGACAGGGGGCGGCAGGCACTGAAGCTTTCTTT	TRBJ1-1	few	TRBV15	TRBD1
CASSPGTGAGYTF	TGTGCCAGCAGTCCCGGGACAGGGGCCGGCTACACCTTC	TRBJ1-2	.	TRBV6-4	TRBD1
CASRPGPGAINEQFF	TGTGCCAGCAGGCCCGGGCCAGGGGCCATCAATGAGCAGTTCTTC	TRBJ2-1	.	TRBV6-5	.
CASSLTPGTGVSYEQYF	TGTGCCAGCAGCTTGACCCCCGGGACAGGGGTCTCCTACGAGCAGTACTTC	TRBJ2-7	.	TRBV5-4	TRBD1
CASSQGENNEQFF	TGCGCCAGCTCACAGGGCGAGAACAATGAGCAGTTCTTC	TRBJ2-1	few	TRBV10-1	.
CAISRDTLYGYTF	TGTGCCATCAGCCGGGACACCCTCTATGGCTACACCTTC	TRBJ1-2	.	TRBV10-3	.
CATHPGPGGGSPLHF	TGTGCCACTCACCCCGGCCCAGGGGGAGGTTCACCCCTCCACTTT	TRBJ1-6	.	TRBV5-4	TRBD1
CASSPRQGGNSPLHF	TGTGCCAGCAGCCCACGACAGGGTGGGAATTCACCCCTCCACTTT	TRBJ1-6	.	TRBV7-9	TRBD1
CASSPSGLQSSYNEQFF	TGTGCCAGCAGCCCCAGCGGCCTTCAGAGCTCCTACAATGAGCAGTTCTTC	TRBJ2-1	.	TRBV13	.
CASSTGVGQGQPQHF	TGTGCCAGTAGTACAGGGGTCGGTCAGGGTCAGCCCCAGCATTTT	TRBJ1-5	.	TRBV19	.
CASSHDRVRSYNEQFF	TGCGCCAGCAGCCACGACAGGGTACGATCCTACAATGAGCAGTTCTTC	TRBJ2-1	.	TRBV5-1	TRBD1
CASSQPTSGGVEQFF	TGTGCCAGCAGCCAACCAACTAGCGGGGGGGTTGAGCAGTTCTTC	TRBJ2-1	.	TRBV3-1/TRBV3-2	TRBD2
CASSIDTRGKSTDTQYF	TGTGCCAGTAGTATAGACACCAGGGGGAAGAGCACAGATACGCAGTATTTT	TRBJ2-3	.	TRBV19	TRBD1
CASSIEGTGLQPQHF	TGTGCCAGTAGTATAGAGGGGACAGGACTTCAGCCCCAGCATTTT	TRBJ1-5	few	TRBV19	TRBD1
CASSAGLSTDTQYF	TGCGCCAGCAGCGCGGGGCTTAGCACAGATACGCAGTATTTT	TRBJ2-3	.	TRBV5-1	.
CASTPGQGNQPQHF	TGTGCCAGCACCCCGGGGCAGGGGAATCAGCCCCAGCATTTT	TRBJ1-5	once	TRBV6-6	.
CASSGTGTGLLNEKLFF	TGTGCCAGCAGCGGAACCGGGACAGGGCTCCTGAATGAAAAACTGTTTTTT	TRBJ1-4	.	TRBV9	TRBD1
CACGRQGLGEQYF	TGTGCCTGCGGGAGACAGGGTCTGGGGGAGCAGTACTTC	TRBJ2-7	.	TRBV30	.
CASSDSGARNEQYF	TGCGCCAGCAGTGATTCGGGAGCGCGCAACGAGCAGTACTTC	TRBJ2-7	.	TRBV10-1	.
CATRRGTYEQYF	TGTGCCACCAGACGGGGAACCTACGAGCAGTACTTC	TRBJ2-7	.	TRBV27	.
CASSFTWTGRGHTEAFF	TGTGCCAGCAGCTTTACCTGGACAGGGCGGGGGCACACTGAAGCTTTCTTT	TRBJ1-1	few	TRBV7-8	TRBD1
CASMAYGYTF	TGTGCCAGCATGGCCTATGGCTACACCTTC	TRBJ1-2	few	TRBV2	.
CASSRSGGDYNEQFF	TGTGCCAGCAGCCGTAGCGGGGGGGATTATAATGAGCAGTTCTTC	TRBJ2-1	.	TRBV5-5	TRBD2
CASSLVGQGFANEKLFF	TGTGCCAGCAGCTTAGTCGGACAGGGATTTGCTAATGAAAAACTGTTTTTT	TRBJ1-4	.	TRBV5-6	TRBD1
CASSPRIGELFF	TGTGCCAGTAGTCCTCGTATCGGGGAGCTGTTTTTT	TRBJ2-2	.	TRBV19	.
CASSIDPPGAIGDTEAFF	TGTGCCAGTAGTATAGATCCCCCAGGGGCAATCGGGGACACTGAAGCTTTCTTT	TRBJ1-1	.	TRBV19	.
CASSPGTEQQYF	TGTGCCAGCAGCCCGGGGACAGAACAGCAGTACTTC	TRBJ2-7	.	TRBV11-3	TRBD1
CASSQVLAGGLPQEETQYF	TGCGCCAGCAGCCAAGTCTTAGCGGGGGGCCTCCCCCAAGAGGAGACCCAGTACTTC	TRBJ2-5	.	TRBV4-1	TRBD2
CASSLRGSIATNEKLFF	TGCGCCAGCAGCTTGAGAGGCAGCATCGCAACTAATGAAAAACTGTTTTTT	TRBJ1-4	.	TRBV5-1	.
CASSVVSNTGELFF	TGTGCCAGCAGCGTAGTCTCGAACACCGGGGAGCTGTTTTTT	TRBJ2-2	.	TRBV9	.